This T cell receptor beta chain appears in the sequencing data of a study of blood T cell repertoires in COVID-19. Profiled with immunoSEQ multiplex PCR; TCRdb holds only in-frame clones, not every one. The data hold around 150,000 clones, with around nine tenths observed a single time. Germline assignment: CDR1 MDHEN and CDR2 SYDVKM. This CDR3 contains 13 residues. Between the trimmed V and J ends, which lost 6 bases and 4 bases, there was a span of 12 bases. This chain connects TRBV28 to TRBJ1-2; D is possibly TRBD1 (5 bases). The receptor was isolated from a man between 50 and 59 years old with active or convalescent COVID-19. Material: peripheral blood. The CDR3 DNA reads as TGTGCCAGCAGAAAGACAGCAGCCTATGGCTACACCTTC. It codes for CASRKTAAYGYTF.